The 5 T cell receptor beta chains given below trace back to one sample, sequenced in a study of vaccination and CD4 T cells after COVID-19 (dated by TCRdb to between 2021 and 2024). The library was made by PCR. Sequencing used an Illumina iSeq 100. TCR sequencing of DNA from cultured CD4+ T cells used the Oncomine TCR Beta short-read assay at the Johns Hopkins FTIC core. The public reads were quality trimmed at Q25 with fastp and then assembled into clones with MiXCR by TCRdb, keeping productive beta chains. Rows are unified per CDR3 protein, each entry keeping the most common DNA and genes. This sample lists about 12,000 distinct CDR3 sequences; about 79% were detected once. Jointly, the top ten make up 26% of the sample. No antigen is known for these receptors. The treatment or condition label, as the study defines it: roughly 11-day PBMC culture with coronavirus spike peptide pools or control peptides (ViraFEST assay).

Sequencing was carried out using CD4+ T cells from blood, cultured in vitro. These receptors all stem from a human donor who had recovered from COVID-19.

The chain carries TRBV7-2 and TRBJ2-5; either TRBD1 or TRBD2 may fit D (6 bases each). V was cut by 4 bases and J by 4 bases, with 10 bases left in between. This CDR3 has 13 residues. Germline V lookup: CDR1 SGHTA, CDR2 FQGNSA. The CDR3 protein is CASSSRGRETQYF. The CDR3 region has the DNA TGTGCCAGCAGCTCCCGGGGGCGAGAGACCCAGTACTTC. Combining the CDR3 with reference TRBV7-2 and TRBJ2-5 gives the whole variable domain GAGVSQSPSNKVTEKGKDVELRCDPISGHTALYWYRQSLGQGLEFLIYFQGNSAPDKSGLPSDRFSAERTGGSVSTLTIQRTQQEDSAVYLCASSSRGRETQYFGPGTRLLVL.

The chain couples TRBV20-1 to TRBJ1-5; D gene unclear. Germline lookup yields CDR1 DFQATT and CDR2 SNEGSKA (reference sequence). V lost 1 base and J lost 3, with 4 bases in between. The CDR3 spans 12 residues. CDR3 DNA sequence: TGCAGTGCTAGAGGGCCCAATCAGCCCCAGCATTTT. This translates into CSARGPNQPQHF.

V is TRBV7-3 and J is TRBJ2-7; D perhaps matches TRBD1 (7 bases). The CDR3 is 16 amino acids. Germline CDR1 and CDR2: SGHTA and FQGTGA. V lost 5 bases to trimming and J lost 1 base, with 18 bases between them. The CDR3 DNA reads TGTGCCAGCAGCACCCCCGACAGGGCGGGATCCTACGAGCAGTACTTC. Protein sequence: CASSTPDRAGSYEQYF. The whole variable domain, remainder taken from reference TRBV7-3 and TRBJ2-7, is GAGVSQTPSNKVTEKGKYVELRCDPISGHTALYWYRQSLGQGPEFLIYFQGTGAADDSGLPNDRFFAVRPEGSVSTLKIQRTERGDSAVYLCASSTPDRAGSYEQYFGPGTRLTVT.

The rearrangement joins TRBV6-1 to TRBJ2-3; 9 nucleotides agree with TRBD1. Germline assignment: CDR1 MNHNS and CDR2 SASEGT. The V gene end was trimmed by 4 bases and the J gene end by 5 bases; junction bases not matched to a gene: 13. The CDR3 runs 17 residues. The CDR3 coding sequence is TGTGCCAGCAGTGCCGCCTCACAGGGGGCTTTGGTAGATACGCAGTATTTT. Its protein is CASSAASQGALVDTQYF.

J is TRBJ1-1 and V is TRBV20-1; 7 bases are shared with TRBD1. The trim removed 4 bases at V and 7 bases at J, leaving 6 bases unmatched. The V gene's germline CDR1 is DFQATT and CDR2 SNEGSKA (reference sequence). This CDR3 region has 12 residues. The CDR3 DNA reads TGCAGTGCTAACCACCGGGACAGTGAAGCTTTCTTT. It is translated as CSANHRDSEAFF.